The rows below give T cell receptor beta chains drawn from one sample of a study of blood T cell repertoires in COVID-19. Sequencing used immunoSEQ multiplex PCR; TCRdb keeps in-frame clones, though not all of them. The profile shows tens of thousands of clones, roughly 89% of them singletons. Material: peripheral blood. These receptors all stem from a man aged 25-40 years with acute or convalescent COVID-19. CDR3s include the opening cysteine and the closing phenylalanine or tryptophan. The order of the fields is J gene, V gene, D gene, CDR3 protein. D genes are given only for firm matches.

TRBJ2-3	TRBV5-1	TRBD2	CASATSDRTDTQYF
TRBJ2-1	TRBV27	TRBD1	CATSGTGGPFEQFF
TRBJ1-3	TRBV11-2	TRBD1	CASSGPGQGIGNTIYF
TRBJ2-7	TRBV12-3/TRBV12-4	-	CASRITGSYEQYF
TRBJ2-6	TRBV2	TRBD2	CARRASGGSGANVLTF
TRBJ1-4	TRBV10-3	-	CAISPGNGEKLFF
TRBJ2-2	TRBV11-3	-	CASSPGAASRELFF
TRBJ2-3	TRBV5-1	-	CASSFSGEDTQYF
TRBJ1-3	TRBV13	-	CASSLYSAGATSGNTIYF
TRBJ1-6	TRBV10-3	-	CAISESDRRNSPLHF
TRBJ1-5	TRBV7-2	-	CASSFLGGSQPQHF
TRBJ2-7	TRBV3-1/TRBV3-2	-	CASSQDGWRMIPEQYF
TRBJ2-7	TRBV4-3	-	CASSQDRDKSYEQYF
TRBJ1-1	TRBV5-1	TRBD1	CASSLTPIDRAVNTEAFF
TRBJ1-2	TRBV6-6	-	CASSPAQGRGGYTF
TRBJ2-3	TRBV19	TRBD1	CASSIEGATDTQYF
TRBJ2-5	TRBV11-3	TRBD1	CASSPTSGQGEETQYF
TRBJ2-5	TRBV7-9	TRBD2	CASSFGGAIQETQYF
TRBJ1-2	TRBV2	-	CASKMTGWYTF
TRBJ1-2	TRBV27	-	CASSLDGANYGYTF
TRBJ2-1	TRBV9	TRBD2	CASSPSTPSGGASEQFF
TRBJ1-1	TRBV5-1	-	CASSPQTSAGDTEAFF
TRBJ1-5	TRBV6-1	-	CASSESLGRQPQHF
TRBJ1-4	TRBV5-8	TRBD1	CASSPGTGATLGEKLFF
TRBJ2-5	TRBV28	-	CASTFGGTGKGQETQYF
TRBJ2-2	TRBV6-6	TRBD2	CASSSRGVTGELFF
TRBJ2-5	TRBV13	-	CASSLVGAALLGTQYF
TRBJ1-4	TRBV6-5	TRBD1	CASSRDRRGEKLFF
TRBJ2-3	TRBV2	TRBD2	CASRSGTSGGGSTDTQYF
TRBJ1-1	TRBV6-2/TRBV6-3	-	CASSEQGYTEAFF
TRBJ1-2	TRBV5-5	-	CASSLWTRPTTNYGYTF
TRBJ2-3	TRBV11-2	TRBD2	CASSLEASGRRRDTQYF
TRBJ1-4	TRBV6-5	TRBD1	CASSRTGTAYEKLFF
TRBJ1-2	TRBV30	-	CAWSVEVFLTGLTYYGYTF
TRBJ2-7	TRBV19	-	CASSMAAGPSYEQYF
TRBJ1-6	TRBV6-5	TRBD1	CASSYSMTGGDSPLHF
TRBJ1-5	TRBV6-5	-	CASTGTPVNQPQHF
TRBJ1-5	TRBV5-8	TRBD1	CASSLDRGRGQPQHF
TRBJ1-1	TRBV3-1/TRBV3-2	TRBD1	CASRRDRVNTEAFF
TRBJ1-1	TRBV7-3	-	CASSLMGDTEAFF
TRBJ2-2	TRBV4-2	TRBD2	CASSQDWLAGDTGELFF
TRBJ1-6	TRBV25-1	TRBD1	CASRGDSLYNSPLHF
TRBJ2-3	TRBV27	TRBD1	CASSDRGAGDTQYF
TRBJ1-2	TRBV7-2	-	CASSLALGQGGYGYTF
TRBJ1-3	TRBV7-9	-	CASSQTGSGNTIYF
TRBJ2-5	TRBV29-1	-	CSVEAGSQETQYF
TRBJ2-5	TRBV7-3	TRBD2	CASSKSGLAEQETQYF
TRBJ2-2	TRBV27	TRBD1	CASSPQGAGELFF
TRBJ2-2	TRBV20-1	-	CSASLPNTGELFF